This T cell receptor (beta chain) appears in the sequencing data of a study of T cell responses to AZD1222 COVID-19 vaccine. Assay: immunoSEQ multiplex PCR; the TCRdb copy retains only in-frame clones and omits some. The sample carries tens of thousands of clones, about 88% recorded once. Germline V gene data show CDR1 as LNHDA and CDR2 as SQIVND (reference sequence). V lost 4 bases, J lost 2 bases, and 20 bases lay in between. This CDR3 spans 17 amino acids. This sequence joins TRBV19 and TRBJ2-5; D might be TRBD2 (7 bases). The source was peripheral blood, collected on day 0 of AZD1222 vaccination. The receptor comes from an adult in good health. CDR3 amino acids: CASSKAAGRGGQETQYF. The CDR3 coding sequence is TGTGCCAGTAGTAAGGCCGCCGGCAGGGGAGGGCAAGAGACCCAGTACTTC.